The 7 T cell receptor beta chains below come from one sample, sequenced in a study of T cells in tumors after PD-1 blockade. The repertoire was sequenced with immunoSEQ multiplex PCR; TCRdb's copy has only in-frame clones and lacks some. The sample lists tens of thousands of clones, about 77% occurring once. The sequenced sample was PBMCs, obtained before anti-PD-1 treatment. These receptor sequences come from a human donor with basal cell carcinoma.

This chain uses TRBV6-5 with TRBJ2-3; TRBD1 matches at 9 bases. This CDR3 comprises 15 residues. Trimming at V came to 6 bases and at J to 1 base, leaving 5 bases not matched to a gene. CDR1 is MNHEY and CDR2 is SVGAGI in the germline V gene. The CDR3 DNA sequence: TGTGCCAGCAGACCCACAGGGGGCCGCACAGATACGCAGTATTTT. Amino acid sequence: CASRPTGGRTDTQYF.

The genes are TRBV2 and TRBJ2-1, with D maybe TRBD2 (7 bases). The CDR3 is made up of 19 amino acids. With 11 bases removed from V and 0 bases from J, the gap between germline ends came to 29 bases. Germline values: CDR1 SNHLY, CDR2 FYNNEI. CDR3 DNA: TGTGCCCGCCGTGAAGGGGGGGCGCGGGTGGGGAGCTCCTACAATGAGCAGTTCTTC. It yields the protein CARREGGARVGSSYNEQFF.

This sequence joins TRBV6-5 and TRBJ2-3; tentative D call: TRBD2 (6 bases). The germline V and J ends were trimmed by 8 bases and 5 bases, with 17 bases remaining between them. This CDR3 has 14 amino acids. Germline V gene sequence: CDR1 MNHEY, CDR2 SVGAGI. CDR3 region: CASPGSGAKDTQYF. CDR3 nucleotides: TGTGCCAGCCCTGGGTCGGGAGCGAAAGATACGCAGTATTTT.

This sequence joins TRBV18 and TRBJ1-1, with a tentative D call TRBD1 (5 bases). Looked up from germline, CDR1 is KGHSH and CDR2 is LQKENI. The CDR3 extends over 15 amino acids. Deletions cut 1 base from V and 1 base from J, with 10 bases between. The DNA for the CDR3 is TGTGCCAGCTCACCACTAGCCAGGGCGAACACTGAAGCTTTCTTT. It translates to CASSPLARANTEAFF. Full variable domain (rest looked up from reference TRBV18 and TRBJ1-1): NAGVMQNPRHLVRRRGQEARLRCSPMKGHSHVYWYRQLPEEGLKFMVYLQKENIIDESGMPKERFSAEFPKEGPSILRIQQVVRGDSAAYFCASSPLARANTEAFFGQGTRLTVV.

The chain combines TRBV18 with TRBJ2-7, with D perhaps matching TRBD2 (6 bases). This CDR3 has 23 residues. The germline V gene encodes CDR1 KGHSH and CDR2 LQKENI. V was clipped by 0 bases and J by 2 bases, with 35 bases between them. The CDR3 nucleotides are TGTGCCAGCTCACCACCAATTTTGGGCGGGATCTACCCTCATTCCAGTAGACCCTACGAGCAGTACTTC. This codes for CASSPPILGGIYPHSSRPYEQYF.

The DNA for the CDR3 is TGCAGCGTTGATTTAGGCGGGAGTTACGCGGATACGCAGTATTTT. Translation gives CSVDLGGSYADTQYF. This chain connects TRBV29-1 to TRBJ2-3, with 7 nucleotides matching TRBD2. The CDR3 runs to 15 residues. The V gene's germline CDR1 is SQVTM and CDR2 ANQGSEA. The V and J ends lost 3 bases and 6 bases, in that order; junction bases with no gene match: 12.

This clone has a single count. The genes are TRBV5-1 and TRBJ1-1; a possible D gene is TRBD1 (5 bases). The CDR3 is made up of 15 amino acids. Germline values: CDR1 SGHRS, CDR2 YFSETQ. The V and J ends lost 4 bases and 3 bases respectively, with 16 bases between them. DNA for the CDR3: TGCGCCAGCAGCCCGGGACTCTGGGGCTACACTGAAGCTTTCTTT. The encoded protein is CASSPGLWGYTEAFF.